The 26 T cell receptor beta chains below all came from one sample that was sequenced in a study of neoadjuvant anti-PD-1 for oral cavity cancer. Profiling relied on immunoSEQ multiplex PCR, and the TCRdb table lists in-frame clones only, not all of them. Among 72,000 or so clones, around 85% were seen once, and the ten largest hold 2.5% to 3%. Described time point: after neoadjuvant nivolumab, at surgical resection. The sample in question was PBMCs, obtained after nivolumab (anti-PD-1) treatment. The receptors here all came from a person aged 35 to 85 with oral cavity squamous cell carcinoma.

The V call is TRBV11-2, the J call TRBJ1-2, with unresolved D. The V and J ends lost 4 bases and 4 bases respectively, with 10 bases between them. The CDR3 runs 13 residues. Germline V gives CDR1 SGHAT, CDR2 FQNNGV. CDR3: CASSSDVSYGYTF. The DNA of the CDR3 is TGTGCCAGCAGCTCTGACGTAAGCTATGGCTACACCTTC.

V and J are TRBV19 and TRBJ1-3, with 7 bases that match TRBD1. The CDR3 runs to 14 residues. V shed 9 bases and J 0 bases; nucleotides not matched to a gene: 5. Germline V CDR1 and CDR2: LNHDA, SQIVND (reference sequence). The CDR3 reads CASRGTVSGNTIYF. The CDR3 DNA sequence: TGTGCCAGCCGGGGGACAGTCTCTGGAAACACCATATATTTT.

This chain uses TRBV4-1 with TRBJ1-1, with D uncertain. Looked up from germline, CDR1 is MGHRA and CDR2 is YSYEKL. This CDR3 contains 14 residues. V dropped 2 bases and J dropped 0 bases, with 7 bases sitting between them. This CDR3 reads CASSQWQMNTEAFF. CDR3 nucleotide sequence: TGCGCCAGCAGCCAATGGCAAATGAACACTGAAGCTTTCTTT.

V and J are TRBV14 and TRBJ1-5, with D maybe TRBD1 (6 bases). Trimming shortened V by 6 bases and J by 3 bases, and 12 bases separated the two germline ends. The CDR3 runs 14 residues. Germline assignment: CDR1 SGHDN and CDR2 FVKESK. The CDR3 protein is CASSLGGDNQPQHF. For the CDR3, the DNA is TGTGCCAGCAGTCTCGGGGGCGACAATCAGCCCCAGCATTTT.

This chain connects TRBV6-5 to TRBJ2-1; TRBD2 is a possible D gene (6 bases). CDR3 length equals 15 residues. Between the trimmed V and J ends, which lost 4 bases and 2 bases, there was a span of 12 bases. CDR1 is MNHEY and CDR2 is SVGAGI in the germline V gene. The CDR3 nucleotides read TGTGCCAGCAGTTCCATAGCGGACCCCTACAATGAGCAGTTCTTC. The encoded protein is CASSSIADPYNEQFF.

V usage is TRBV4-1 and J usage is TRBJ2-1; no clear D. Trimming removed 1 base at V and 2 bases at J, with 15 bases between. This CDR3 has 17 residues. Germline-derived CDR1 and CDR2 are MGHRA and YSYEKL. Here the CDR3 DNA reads TGCGCCAGCAGCCAAGTAAGTCTGGGAATGGCCTACAATGAGCAGTTCTTC. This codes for CASSQVSLGMAYNEQFF.

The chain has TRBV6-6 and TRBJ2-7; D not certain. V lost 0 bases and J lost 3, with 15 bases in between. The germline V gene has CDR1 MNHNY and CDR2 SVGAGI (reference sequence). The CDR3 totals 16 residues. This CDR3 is CASSYSFLGKDYEQYF. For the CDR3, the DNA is TGTGCCAGCAGTTACTCCTTCTTAGGGAAAGACTACGAGCAGTACTTC.

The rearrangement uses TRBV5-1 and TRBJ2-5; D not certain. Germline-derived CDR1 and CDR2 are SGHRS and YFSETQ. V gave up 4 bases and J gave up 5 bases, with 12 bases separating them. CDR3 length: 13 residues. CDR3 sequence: CASSQNERETQYF. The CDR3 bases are TGCGCCAGCAGCCAGAACGAGCGTGAGACCCAGTACTTC.

The CDR3, as DNA: TGTGCCATCAGTGGGGGGGGCAGTAGCACCGGTACTGAAGCTTTCTTT. Its protein product is CAISGGGSSTGTEAFF. This chain links TRBV10-3 with TRBJ1-1, with D tentatively TRBD1 (6 bases). The CDR3 is 16 amino acids. V dropped 4 bases and J dropped 5 bases, with 20 bases sitting between them. Looked up from germline, CDR1 is ENHRY and CDR2 is SYGVKD.

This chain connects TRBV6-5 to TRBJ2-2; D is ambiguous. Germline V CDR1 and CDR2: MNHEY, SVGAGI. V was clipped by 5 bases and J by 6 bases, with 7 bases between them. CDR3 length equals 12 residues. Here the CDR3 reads CASSGLAGELFF. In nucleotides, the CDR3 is TGTGCCAGCAGTGGGTTGGCCGGGGAGCTGTTTTTT.

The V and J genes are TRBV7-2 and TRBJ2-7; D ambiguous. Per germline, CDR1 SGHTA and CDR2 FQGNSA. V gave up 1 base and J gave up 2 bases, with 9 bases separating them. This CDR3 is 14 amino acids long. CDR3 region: CASSLGVAAYEQYF. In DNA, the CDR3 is TGTGCCAGCAGCTTAGGGGTGGCCGCCTACGAGCAGTACTTC.

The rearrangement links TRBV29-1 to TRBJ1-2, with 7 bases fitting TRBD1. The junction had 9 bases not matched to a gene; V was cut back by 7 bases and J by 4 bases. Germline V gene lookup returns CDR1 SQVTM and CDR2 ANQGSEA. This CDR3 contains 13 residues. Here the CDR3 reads CSASGGVTYGYTF. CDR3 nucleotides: TGCAGCGCTTCAGGGGGTGTAACCTATGGCTACACCTTC.

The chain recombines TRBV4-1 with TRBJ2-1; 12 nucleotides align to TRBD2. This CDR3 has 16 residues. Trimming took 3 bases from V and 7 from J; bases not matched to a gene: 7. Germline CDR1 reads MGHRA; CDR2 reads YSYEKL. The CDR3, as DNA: TGCGCCAGCAGCCAGTCCACTAGCGGGAGGAGGAATGAGCAGTTCTTC. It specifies CASSQSTSGRRNEQFF.

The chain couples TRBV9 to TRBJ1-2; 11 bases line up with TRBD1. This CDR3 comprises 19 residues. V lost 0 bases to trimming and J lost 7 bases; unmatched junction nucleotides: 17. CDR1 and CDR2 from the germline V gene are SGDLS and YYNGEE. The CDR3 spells CASSVDSSLVGQGVFGYTF. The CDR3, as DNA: TGTGCCAGCAGCGTAGATAGCAGTTTGGTGGGACAGGGGGTTTTTGGCTACACCTTC.

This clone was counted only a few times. CDR3 sequence: CASSSLAGLGQPQHF. For the CDR3, the DNA is TGTGCCAGCAGCTCACTGGCCGGCCTTGGCCAGCCCCAGCATTTT. The V and J genes are TRBV11-2 and TRBJ1-5; D not resolved. There are 15 residues in the CDR3. The germline V and J ends were trimmed by 4 bases and 7 bases, with 17 bases remaining between them. CDR1 and CDR2 from the germline V gene are SGHAT and FQNNGV.

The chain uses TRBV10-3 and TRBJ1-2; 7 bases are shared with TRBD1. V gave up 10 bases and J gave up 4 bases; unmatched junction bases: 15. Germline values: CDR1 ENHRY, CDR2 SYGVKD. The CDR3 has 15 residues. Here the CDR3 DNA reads TGTGCCACGCACGCCAGGGGGATACATCTCTATGGCTACACCTTC. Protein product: CATHARGIHLYGYTF.

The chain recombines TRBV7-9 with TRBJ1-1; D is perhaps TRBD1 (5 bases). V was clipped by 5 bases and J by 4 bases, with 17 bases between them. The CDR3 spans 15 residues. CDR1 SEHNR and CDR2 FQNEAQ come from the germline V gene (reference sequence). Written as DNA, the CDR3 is TGTGCCAGCAGCACCCAGACAGTCCTGGGCACTGAAGCTTTCTTT. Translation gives CASSTQTVLGTEAFF.

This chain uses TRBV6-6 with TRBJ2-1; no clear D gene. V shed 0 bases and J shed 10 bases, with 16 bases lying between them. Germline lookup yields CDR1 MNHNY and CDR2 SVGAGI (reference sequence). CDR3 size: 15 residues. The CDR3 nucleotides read TGTGCCAGCAGTTACTCGAGTACTATCCCCTCGGAGCAGTTCTTC. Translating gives CASSYSSTIPSEQFF.

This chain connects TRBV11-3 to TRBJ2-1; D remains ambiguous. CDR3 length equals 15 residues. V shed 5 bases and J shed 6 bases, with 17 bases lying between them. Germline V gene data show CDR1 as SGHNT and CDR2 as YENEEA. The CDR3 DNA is TGTGCCAGCAGCCCCGATGGCAGGAGCATCAATGAGCAGTTCTTC. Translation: CASSPDGRSINEQFF.

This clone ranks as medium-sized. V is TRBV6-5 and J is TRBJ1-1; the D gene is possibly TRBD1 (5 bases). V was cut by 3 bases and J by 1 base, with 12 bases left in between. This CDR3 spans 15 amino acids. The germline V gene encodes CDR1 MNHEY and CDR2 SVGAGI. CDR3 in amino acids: CASSYWGTPNTEAFF. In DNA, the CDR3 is TGTGCCAGCAGTTATTGGGGCACCCCGAACACTGAAGCTTTCTTT.

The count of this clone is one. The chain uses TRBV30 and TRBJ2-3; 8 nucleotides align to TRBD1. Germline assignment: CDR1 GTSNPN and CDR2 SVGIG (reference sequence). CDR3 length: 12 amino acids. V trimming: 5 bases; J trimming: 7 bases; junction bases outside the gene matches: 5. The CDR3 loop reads CAWAGGANTQYF. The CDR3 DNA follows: TGTGCCTGGGCAGGGGGCGCGAATACGCAGTATTTT.

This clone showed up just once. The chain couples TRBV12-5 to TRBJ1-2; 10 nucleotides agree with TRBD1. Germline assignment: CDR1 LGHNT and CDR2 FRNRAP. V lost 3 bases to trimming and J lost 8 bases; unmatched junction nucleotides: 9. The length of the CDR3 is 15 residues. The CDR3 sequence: CASGLATGGKMGYTF. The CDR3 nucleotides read TGTGCTAGTGGTTTAGCGACAGGGGGCAAGATGGGCTACACCTTC. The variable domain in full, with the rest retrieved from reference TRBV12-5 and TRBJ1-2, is DARVTQTPRHKVTEMGQEVTMRCQPILGHNTVFWYRQTMMQGLELLAYFRNRAPLDDSGMPKDRFSAEMPDATLATLKIQPSEPRDSAVYFCASGLATGGKMGYTFGSGTRLTVV.

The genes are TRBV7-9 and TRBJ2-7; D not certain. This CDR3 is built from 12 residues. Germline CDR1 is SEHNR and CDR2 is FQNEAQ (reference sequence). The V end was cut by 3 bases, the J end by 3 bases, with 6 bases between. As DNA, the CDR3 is TGTGCCAGCAGCTTTAATTACTACGAGCAGTACTTC. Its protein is CASSFNYYEQYF.

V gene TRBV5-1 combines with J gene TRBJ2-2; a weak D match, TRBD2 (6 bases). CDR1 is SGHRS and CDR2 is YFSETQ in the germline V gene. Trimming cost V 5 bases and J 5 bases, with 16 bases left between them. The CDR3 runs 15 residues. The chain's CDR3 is CASRMQGGTTGELFF. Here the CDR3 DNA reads TGCGCCAGCAGGATGCAGGGTGGGACTACCGGGGAGCTGTTTTTT.

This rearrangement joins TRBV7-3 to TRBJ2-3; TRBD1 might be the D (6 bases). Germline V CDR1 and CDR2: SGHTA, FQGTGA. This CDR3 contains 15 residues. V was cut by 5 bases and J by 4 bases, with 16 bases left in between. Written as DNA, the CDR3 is TGTGCCAGCAGCCCCTCTAGGGGGTTGTCAGATACGCAGTATTTT. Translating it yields CASSPSRGLSDTQYF.

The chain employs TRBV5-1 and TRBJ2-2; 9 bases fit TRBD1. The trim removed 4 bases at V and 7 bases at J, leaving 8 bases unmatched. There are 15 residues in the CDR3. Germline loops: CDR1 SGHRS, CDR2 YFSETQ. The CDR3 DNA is TGCGCCAGCAGCAACACCGGGACAGGGTACGGGGAGCTGTTTTTT. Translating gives CASSNTGTGYGELFF.